The T cell receptor beta chain under discussion was sequenced for a study of shared clonotypes between healthy human individuals. Study outcomes and limitations: Sharing across several donors was seen in 4% to 6.5% of naive CD4 clonotypes. Among the subsets, naive ones generally showed larger estimated richness than memory ones.

As concerns this clone: The antigen remains undetermined.

An approximately 220 ng quantity of DNA, tens of thousands of T cell genomes, went into the sorted-subset replicate PCRs. The repertoire was sequenced with immunoSEQ multiplex PCR; TCRdb's copy has only in-frame clones and lacks some. The profile shows 2 million to 2.5 million clones, roughly 93% of them singletons. V was clipped by 5 bases and J by 2 bases, with 9 bases between them. CDR1 and CDR2 from the germline V gene are SGHTA and FQGTGA. This CDR3 comprises 13 residues. There were no recent acute infections or vaccinations among the donors, who were healthy HIV-negative adults. The source of this sequence is a man between 18 and 29 years old in good health. Some clones in this sample may be carry-over from other donors' samples. The chain carries TRBV7-3 and TRBJ1-2; unclear D gene. The sample comprised naive CD4+ T cells from PBMCs. Sample subset: CD45RA+ positively selected. The CDR3 reads CASSADTNYGYTF. CDR3 coding DNA: TGTGCCAGCAGCGCCGACACAAACTATGGCTACACCTTC.